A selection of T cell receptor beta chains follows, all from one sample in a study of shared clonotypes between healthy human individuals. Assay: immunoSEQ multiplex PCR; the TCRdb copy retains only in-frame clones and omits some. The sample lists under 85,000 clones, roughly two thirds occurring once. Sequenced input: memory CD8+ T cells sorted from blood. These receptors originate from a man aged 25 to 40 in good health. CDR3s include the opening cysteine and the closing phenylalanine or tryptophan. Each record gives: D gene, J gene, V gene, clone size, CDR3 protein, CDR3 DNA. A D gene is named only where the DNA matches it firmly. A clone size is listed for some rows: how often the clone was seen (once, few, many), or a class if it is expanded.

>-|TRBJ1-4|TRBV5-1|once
CASSPQDAGLGEKLFF
TGCGCCAGCAGCCCCCAAGACGCAGGGCTCGGAGAAAAACTGTTTTTT
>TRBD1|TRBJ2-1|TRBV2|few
CASGTRTGYNEQFF
TGTGCCAGCGGGACGCGGACAGGCTACAATGAGCAGTTCTTC
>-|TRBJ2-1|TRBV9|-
CASSALGLAVGNEQFF
TGTGCCAGCAGCGCGTTGGGACTGGCTGTAGGGAATGAGCAGTTCTTC
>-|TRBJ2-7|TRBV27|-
CASSWKGLGSYEQYF
TGTGCCAGCAGTTGGAAGGGGTTAGGCTCCTACGAGCAGTACTTC
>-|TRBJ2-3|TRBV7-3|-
CASSLSGRDTQYF
TGTGCCAGCAGCTTATCGGGGAGAGATACGCAGTATTTT
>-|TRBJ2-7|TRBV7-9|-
CASSFSGYEQYF
TGTGCCAGCAGCTTCTCTGGTTACGAGCAGTACTTC
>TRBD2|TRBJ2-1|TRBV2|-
CASTGLAGLYNEQFF
TGTGCCAGCACCGGACTAGCGGGGCTATACAATGAGCAGTTCTTC
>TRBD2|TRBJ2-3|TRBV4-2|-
CASSQEGLAERGDTQYF
TGTGCCAGCAGCCAAGAAGGCCTAGCGGAGCGGGGAGATACGCAGTATTTT
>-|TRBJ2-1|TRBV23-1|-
CASSQSDGIKNEQFF
TGCGCCAGCAGTCAATCGGACGGGATAAAGAATGAGCAGTTCTTC
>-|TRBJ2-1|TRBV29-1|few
CSADRATGDSYNEQFF
TGCAGCGCCGACCGGGCGACGGGGGACTCCTACAATGAGCAGTTCTTC
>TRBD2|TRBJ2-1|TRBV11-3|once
CASSSGREYNEQFF
TGTGCCAGCAGCTCAGGGCGGGAGTACAATGAGCAGTTCTTC
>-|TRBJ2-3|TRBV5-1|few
CASSLVGRGTDTQYF
TGCGCCAGCAGCTTGGTCGGCAGGGGCACAGATACGCAGTATTTT
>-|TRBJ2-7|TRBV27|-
CASSLWGGQLKTGEQYF
TGTGCCAGCAGCCTATGGGGAGGACAATTAAAGACGGGGGAGCAGTACTTC
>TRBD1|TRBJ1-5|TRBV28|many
CASIFINRGANQPQHF
TGTGCCAGCATCTTCATAAACAGGGGAGCCAATCAGCCCCAGCATTTT
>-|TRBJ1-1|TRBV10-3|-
CAISELEYTEAFF
TGTGCCATCAGTGAATTAGAGTACACTGAAGCTTTCTTT
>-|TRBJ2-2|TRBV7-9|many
CATQGVNTGELFF
TGTGCCACCCAGGGCGTGAACACCGGGGAGCTGTTTTTT
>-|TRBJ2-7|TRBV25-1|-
CASSDLDYEQYF
TGTGCCAGCAGTGACTTGGACTACGAGCAGTACTTC
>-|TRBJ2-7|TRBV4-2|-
CASSLGLPDSSYEQYF
TGTGCCAGCAGCTTAGGGCTCCCGGACAGTTCCTACGAGCAGTACTTC
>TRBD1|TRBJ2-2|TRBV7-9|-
CASSFGQDRLGELFF
TGTGCCAGCAGCTTCGGACAGGATCGATTGGGGGAGCTGTTTTTT
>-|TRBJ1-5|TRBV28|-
CASSPSSWGNQPQHF
TGTGCCAGCAGTCCATCATCTTGGGGCAATCAGCCCCAGCATTTT
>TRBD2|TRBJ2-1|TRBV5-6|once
CASSQERENYNEQFF
TGTGCCAGCAGCCAGGAGCGGGAGAACTACAATGAGCAGTTCTTC
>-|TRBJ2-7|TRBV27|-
CASSPGPWQGTPLPHYEQYF
TGTGCCAGCAGTCCCGGACCCTGGCAAGGTACTCCCTTACCCCATTACGAGCAGTACTTC
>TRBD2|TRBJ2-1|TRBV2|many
CASSRPEGGPYNEQFF
TGTGCCAGCAGTCGTCCGGAGGGAGGGCCCTACAATGAGCAGTTCTTC
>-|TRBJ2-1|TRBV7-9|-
CASSLEGIEQFF
TGTGCCAGCAGCTTAGAGGGGATTGAGCAGTTCTTC
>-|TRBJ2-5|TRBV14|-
CASSGPQKNSLYQETQYF
TGTGCCAGCAGCGGGCCGCAGAAGAACAGCCTATACCAAGAGACCCAGTACTTC
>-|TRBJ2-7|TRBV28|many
CASSALSYEQYF
TGTGCCAGCAGTGCCCTTTCCTACGAGCAGTACTTC
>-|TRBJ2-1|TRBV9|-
CASSVEGSRGNEQFF
TGTGCCAGCAGCGTAGAAGGATCCAGGGGCAATGAGCAGTTCTTC
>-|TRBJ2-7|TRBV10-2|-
CASRAPNYEQYF
TGTGCCAGCAGGGCCCCCAATTACGAGCAGTACTTC
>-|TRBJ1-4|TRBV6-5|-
CASSSSSPYNEKLFF
TGTGCCAGCAGTTCGTCGAGCCCCTATAATGAAAAACTGTTTTTT
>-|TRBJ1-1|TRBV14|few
CASSPGTPEAFF
TGTGCCAGCAGCCCAGGTACCCCTGAAGCTTTCTTT
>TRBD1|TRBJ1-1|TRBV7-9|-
CASGEPQGAEAEAFF
TGTGCCAGCGGAGAGCCTCAGGGGGCAGAGGCTGAAGCTTTCTTT
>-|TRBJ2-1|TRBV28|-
CASSVVGLGNEQFF
TGTGCCAGCAGTGTTGTGGGGCTGGGGAATGAGCAGTTCTTC
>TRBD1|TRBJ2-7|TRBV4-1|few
CASSQSGTAYSEQYF
TGCGCCAGCAGCCAATCTGGGACAGCTTACTCCGAGCAGTACTTC
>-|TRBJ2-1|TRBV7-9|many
CASSFPVAEQFF
TGTGCCAGCAGCTTTCCGGTGGCTGAGCAGTTCTTC
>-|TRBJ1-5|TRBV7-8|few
CASSLEGSNQPQHF
TGTGCCAGCAGCTTAGAGGGGAGCAATCAGCCCCAGCATTTT